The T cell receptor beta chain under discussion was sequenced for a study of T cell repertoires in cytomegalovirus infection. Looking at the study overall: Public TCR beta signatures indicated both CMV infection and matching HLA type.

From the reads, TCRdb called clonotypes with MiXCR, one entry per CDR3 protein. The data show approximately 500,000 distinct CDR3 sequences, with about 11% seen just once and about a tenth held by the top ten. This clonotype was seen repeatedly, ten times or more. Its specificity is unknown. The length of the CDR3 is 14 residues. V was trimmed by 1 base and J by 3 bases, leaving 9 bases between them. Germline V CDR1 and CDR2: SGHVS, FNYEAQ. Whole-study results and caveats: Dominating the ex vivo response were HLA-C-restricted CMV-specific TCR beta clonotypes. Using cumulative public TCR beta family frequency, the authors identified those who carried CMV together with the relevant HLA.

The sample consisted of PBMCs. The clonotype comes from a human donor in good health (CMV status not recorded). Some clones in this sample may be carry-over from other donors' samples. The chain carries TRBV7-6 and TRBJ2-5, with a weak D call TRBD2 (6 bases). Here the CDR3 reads CASSLGLVEETQYF. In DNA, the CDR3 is TGTGCCAGCAGCTTAGGACTAGTGGAAGAGACCCAGTACTTC.